The next 10 T cell receptor beta chains were all read from a single sample in a study of CD8+ T cells in alopecia areata. RNA extraction was followed by reverse transcription into cDNA, which acted as the sequencing template. The assay was immunoSEQ multiplex PCR, and TCRdb's table has in-frame clones only and misses some. The sample contains roughly 120,000 clones, around two fifths of which appear only once. The sequenced sample was CD4+ T cells sorted from blood. All receptors come from a human donor with alopecia areata.

V and J are TRBV30 and TRBJ2-5; D is perhaps TRBD2 (5 bases). CDR3 length equals 13 residues. Trimming pared 0 bases from V and 0 bases from J, leaving 5 bases between. Germline V gives CDR1 GTSNPN, CDR2 SVGIG (reference sequence). CDR3 region: CAWSVSDQETQYF. CDR3 DNA sequence: TGTGCCTGGAGTGTTAGCGACCAAGAGACCCAGTACTTC. The whole variable domain, remainder taken from reference TRBV30 and TRBJ2-5, is SQTIHQWPATLVQPVGSPLSLECTVEGTSNPNLYWYRQAAGRGLQLLFYSVGIGQISSEVPQNLSASRPQDRQFILSSKKLLLSDSGFYLCAWSVSDQETQYFGPGTRLLVL.

J is TRBJ1-1 and V is TRBV29-1; 8 bases fit TRBD1. Germline V gene data show CDR1 as SQVTM and CDR2 as ANQGSEA. V was clipped by 6 bases and J by 4 bases; unmatched bases: 7. The CDR3 is 13 residues long. The CDR3 bases are TGCAGCGTCCAGGGGGCAATCACCACTGAAGCTTTCTTT. Protein: CSVQGAITTEAFF. The whole variable domain, remainder taken from reference TRBV29-1 and TRBJ1-1, is SAVISQKPSRDICQRGTSLTIQCQVDSQVTMMFWYRQQPGQSLTLIATANQGSEATYESGFVIDKFPISRPNLTFSTLTVSNMSPEDSSIYLCSVQGAITTEAFFGQGTRLTVV.

With respect to this clone: Other DNA sequences in the sample encode the same CDR3. The V gene is TRBV4-3, the J gene TRBJ2-3; D is uncertain. Germline-derived CDR1 and CDR2 are LGHNA and YSLEER. This CDR3 contains 13 residues. V lost 0 bases, J lost 4 bases, and 5 bases lay in between. This CDR3 reads CASSQDLPDTQYF. As DNA, the CDR3 is TGCGCCAGCAGCCAAGATCTTCCAGATACGCAGTATTTT.

This rearrangement joins TRBV30 to TRBJ2-7; possible D gene TRBD1, 5 bases. V was clipped by 0 bases and J by 5 bases, with 14 bases between them. CDR1 and CDR2 (germline): GTSNPN, SVGIG (reference sequence). CDR3 size: 14 residues. The CDR3 region is CAWSVKAGNDEQYF. CDR3 in DNA: TGTGCCTGGAGTGTAAAGGCAGGGAACGACGAGCAGTACTTC. The full variable domain, its missing parts supplied by reference TRBV30 and TRBJ2-7, is SQTIHQWPATLVQPVGSPLSLECTVEGTSNPNLYWYRQAAGRGLQLLFYSVGIGQISSEVPQNLSASRPQDRQFILSSKKLLLSDSGFYLCAWSVKAGNDEQYFGPGTRLTVT.

The chain carries TRBV29-1 and TRBJ1-3, with D possibly TRBD1 on 5 matching bases. V lost 6 bases and J 3 bases, leaving 9 bases between the germline ends. Germline CDR1 and CDR2: SQVTM and ANQGSEA. This CDR3 region has 12 residues. The CDR3 nucleotides read TGCAGCGTCAGGGATCTTGGAAACACCATATATTTT. This codes for CSVRDLGNTIYF.

V usage is TRBV29-1 and J usage is TRBJ1-2; the D gene is possibly TRBD1 (5 bases). This CDR3 region has 13 residues. Trimming removed 4 bases at V and 3 bases at J, with 12 bases between. Germline lookup yields CDR1 SQVTM and CDR2 ANQGSEA. The CDR3 DNA follows: TGCAGCGTTGCCCAGACGGGGGACTATGGCTACACCTTC. Amino acids: CSVAQTGDYGYTF. Variable domain in full (rest from reference TRBV29-1 and TRBJ1-2): SAVISQKPSRDICQRGTSLTIQCQVDSQVTMMFWYRQQPGQSLTLIATANQGSEATYESGFVIDKFPISRPNLTFSTLTVSNMSPEDSSIYLCSVAQTGDYGYTFGSGTRLTVV.

V usage is TRBV29-1 and J usage is TRBJ2-1; D is uncertain. Germline CDR1 SQVTM, CDR2 ANQGSEA. The CDR3 contains 13 residues. Trimming pared 4 bases from V and 10 bases from J, leaving 17 bases between. The CDR3 coding sequence is TGCAGCGTTGCCCTACTGGAGCACCTCGAGCAGTTCTTC. Protein product: CSVALLEHLEQFF.

In its sample, this clone was seen a few times. The chain is built from TRBV29-1 and TRBJ2-5; D may be TRBD2 (5 bases). Germline CDR1 SQVTM, CDR2 ANQGSEA. V gave up 7 bases and J gave up 8 bases, with 20 bases separating them. The CDR3 totals 13 residues. As DNA, the CDR3 is TGCAGCGGACTACACGGACCTGGCTCAACCCAGTACTTC. Encoded protein: CSGLHGPGSTQYF.

V usage is TRBV6-5 and J usage is TRBJ2-7; D ambiguous. Between the trimmed V and J ends, which lost 8 bases and 0 bases, there was a span of 8 bases. Per germline, CDR1 MNHEY and CDR2 SVGAGI. The CDR3 sequence is 12 residues long. The CDR3 loop is CASGGNSYEQYF. As DNA, the CDR3 is TGTGCCAGCGGCGGAAACTCCTACGAGCAGTACTTC.

This chain joins TRBV4-3 and TRBJ2-7; TRBD2 matches 7 bases. J lost 1 base, V lost 0 bases, and 15 bases had no gene match. The germline V gene encodes CDR1 LGHNA and CDR2 YSLEER. The CDR3 has 19 residues. The CDR3 DNA follows: TGCGCCAGCAGCCAAGATTGGTTGGACCTAGCGGAGGGGTCCTACGAGCAGTACTTC. Translating it yields CASSQDWLDLAEGSYEQYF.